This T cell receptor (beta chain) was captured in a study of blood T cell repertoires in COVID-19. Study context: The origin of the acute and convalescent COVID-19 samples was the United States, Italy and Spain. T cells, B-cell-depleted T cells, or PBMCs supplied cDNA or gDNA.

In the original workflow: Reference gene primer amplification in the assay estimated nucleated cell counts. The data were produced by immunoSEQ multiplex PCR, yet TCRdb's version contains in-frame clones alone and is incomplete. V and J calls and clone size follow that table, whereas D and trimming were derived from the DNA. Altogether under 200,000 clones are present, 86% being singletons, with the ten largest covering roughly 7.3%. Trimming removed 11 bases at V and 0 bases at J, with 14 bases between. The CDR3 is 14 residues long. CDR1 MNHEY and CDR2 SVGAGI come from the germline V gene. The chain employs TRBV6-5 and TRBJ1-3, with D possibly TRBD1 on 5 matching bases. Sequences were obtained from peripheral blood. This receptor was obtained from an elderly woman in a cohort sampled during active or convalescent COVID-19. CDR3: CAVTRGSSGNTIYF. In nucleotides, the CDR3 is TGTGCCGTTACAAGGGGCAGCTCTGGAAACACCATATATTTT.